Listed below are T cell receptor beta chains from one sample, sequenced in a study of control samples from healthy donors and cancer patients. Generated by immunoSEQ multiplex PCR, the TCRdb table keeps only in-frame clones and is missing some. The data hold 35,000 to 50,000 clones, with around four fifths observed a single time. The specimen was blood. These receptors all come from a man in his sixties in good health. The CDR3 runs from the conserved cysteine through the conserved F or W. A D gene is named only where the DNA matches it firmly. Not every row has a clone size; where given, it reads once, few, many or a size class.

j_gene: TRBJ1-1; abundance: .; v_gene: TRBV10-1; d_gene: .; CDR3nt: TGCGCCAGCAGTGAGTCAGGGGGGAGCAGAGCTTTCTTT; CDR3aa: CASSESGGSRAFF
j_gene: TRBJ1-4; abundance: .; v_gene: TRBV19; d_gene: .; CDR3nt: TGTGCCAGTAGAAGGACAGCCCCTAATGAAAAACTGTTTTTT; CDR3aa: CASRRTAPNEKLFF
j_gene: TRBJ1-1; abundance: .; v_gene: TRBV29-1; d_gene: .; CDR3nt: TGCAGCGTTGATGTATCAGGTATGAACACTGAAGCTTTCTTT; CDR3aa: CSVDVSGMNTEAFF
j_gene: TRBJ1-1; abundance: .; v_gene: TRBV7-3; d_gene: .; CDR3nt: TGTGCCAGCAGCTTAGTTGGGGGTTCCCGGTGGGCACACACTGAAGCTTTCTTT; CDR3aa: CASSLVGGSRWAHTEAFF
j_gene: TRBJ1-5; abundance: .; v_gene: TRBV6-5; d_gene: .; CDR3nt: TGTGCCAGCAGGGGATTCCGGGACGGAGATCAGCCCCAGCATTTT; CDR3aa: CASRGFRDGDQPQHF
j_gene: TRBJ1-1; abundance: .; v_gene: TRBV7-9; d_gene: TRBD1; CDR3nt: TGTGCCAGCAGCTCTACAGGGGCCGGGACTGAAGCTTTCTTT; CDR3aa: CASSSTGAGTEAFF
j_gene: TRBJ2-7; abundance: .; v_gene: TRBV10-2; d_gene: TRBD1; CDR3nt: TGCGCCAGCAGCGACGCGATCCGGACAGGGCGCTACGAGCAGTACTTC; CDR3aa: CASSDAIRTGRYEQYF
j_gene: TRBJ1-1; abundance: once; v_gene: TRBV28; d_gene: .; CDR3nt: TGTGCCAGCAGCCTCCCCCGGGGGGCGGGAGAAGCTTTCTTT; CDR3aa: CASSLPRGAGEAFF
j_gene: TRBJ2-7; abundance: once; v_gene: TRBV28; d_gene: .; CDR3nt: TGTGCCAGCACTTTGAGGGGTTACGAGCAGTACTTC; CDR3aa: CASTLRGYEQYF
j_gene: TRBJ1-5; abundance: .; v_gene: TRBV7-9; d_gene: .; CDR3nt: TGTGCCAGCAGCCCGGGCGACACCGGCAATCAGCCCCAGCATTTT; CDR3aa: CASSPGDTGNQPQHF
j_gene: TRBJ1-4; abundance: .; v_gene: TRBV4-3; d_gene: .; CDR3nt: TGCGCCAGCAGCCTAGGGGAAAGGAATGAAAAACTGTTTTTT; CDR3aa: CASSLGERNEKLFF
j_gene: TRBJ1-5; abundance: few; v_gene: TRBV21-1; d_gene: .; CDR3nt: TGTGCCAGCAGCAAAGGTGGGGGAGAACCGAATCAGCCCCAGCATTTT; CDR3aa: CASSKGGGEPNQPQHF
j_gene: TRBJ2-1; abundance: .; v_gene: TRBV19; d_gene: .; CDR3nt: TGTGCCAGTAGTATTGGGGGGTCTACCTCCTACAATGAGCAGTTCTTC; CDR3aa: CASSIGGSTSYNEQFF
j_gene: TRBJ2-7; abundance: .; v_gene: TRBV6-5; d_gene: .; CDR3nt: TGTGCCAGCAGTTACTCGGGCAAGGGGTACGAGCAGTACTTC; CDR3aa: CASSYSGKGYEQYF
j_gene: TRBJ2-3; abundance: .; v_gene: TRBV14; d_gene: TRBD2; CDR3nt: TGTGCCAGCAGCCTCCGGGTCGCGGGAGGAACAGATACGCAGTATTTT; CDR3aa: CASSLRVAGGTDTQYF
j_gene: TRBJ1-1; abundance: .; v_gene: TRBV18; d_gene: .; CDR3nt: TGTGCCAGCTCACCGCTGGAGCAGGGCACGAACACTGAAGCTTTCTTT; CDR3aa: CASSPLEQGTNTEAFF
j_gene: TRBJ1-2; abundance: .; v_gene: TRBV7-9; d_gene: .; CDR3nt: TGTGCCAGCAGCCCATCGTTTAACTATGGCTACACCTTC; CDR3aa: CASSPSFNYGYTF
j_gene: TRBJ1-1; abundance: .; v_gene: TRBV6-6; d_gene: .; CDR3nt: TGTGCCAGCAGCCGCGGACGAGACACTGAAGCTTTCTTT; CDR3aa: CASSRGRDTEAFF
j_gene: TRBJ1-2; abundance: .; v_gene: TRBV4-3; d_gene: TRBD1; CDR3nt: TGCGCCAGCAGCCAACAATTTCGACAGGGCTTGTCTAACTATGGCTACACCTTC; CDR3aa: CASSQQFRQGLSNYGYTF
j_gene: TRBJ1-2; abundance: .; v_gene: TRBV29-1; d_gene: .; CDR3nt: TGCAGCGTTCTTACCTATGGCTACACCTTC; CDR3aa: CSVLTYGYTF
j_gene: TRBJ1-1; abundance: .; v_gene: TRBV7-2; d_gene: .; CDR3nt: TGTGCCAGCAGCTTAGATGGTGGGATAGACACTGAAGCTTTCTTT; CDR3aa: CASSLDGGIDTEAFF
j_gene: TRBJ1-1; abundance: .; v_gene: TRBV10-3; d_gene: .; CDR3nt: TGTGCCATCAGTGGAGACAGCGGGGTGACTGAAGCTTTCTTT; CDR3aa: CAISGDSGVTEAFF
j_gene: TRBJ2-7; abundance: .; v_gene: TRBV10-3; d_gene: TRBD1; CDR3nt: TGTGCCATCAGGGGGACAGGGGGCTCTTACGAGCAGTACTTC; CDR3aa: CAIRGTGGSYEQYF